This T cell receptor beta chain was sequenced during a study of T cell responses to AZD1222 COVID-19 vaccine. Study-wide results and limits: Distributed over spike, vaccine-associated CD4 TCRs predominated at 160-218 and 743-854. Spike-specific TCR depth and breadth grew after two AZD1222 doses. Females outnumbered males among donors, who were mostly white British; clonal diversity was possibly underestimated.

V trimming: 0 bases; J trimming: 3 bases; junction bases outside the gene matches: 2. The CDR3 has 16 residues. Germline V gene sequence: CDR1 SGDLS, CDR2 YYNGEE. Comments on this clone: Its antigen is still unknown.

TCRdb's table, derived via immunoSEQ multiplex PCR, lists solely in-frame clones and lacks some. The sample records approximately 140,000 clones, roughly 93% being singletons. V and J are TRBV9 and TRBJ2-2; 10 bases are shared with TRBD1. The sequence derives from an adult in good health. Specimen: peripheral blood, collected on day 0 of MenACWY control vaccination. DNA of the CDR3: TGTGCCAGCAGCGTAGTCGGGACAGGGGACACCGGGGAGCTGTTTTTT. This encodes CASSVVGTGDTGELFF.